This T cell receptor beta chain was captured by sequencing in a study of T cell repertoires in cytomegalovirus infection. Looking at the study overall: CMV epitopes in the study were HLA-C-restricted (recently identified) and HLA-B-restricted (well studied). Signatures in public TCR beta sequences pointed to both CMV infection and matching HLA type. Study-level points and caveats: Summed frequency of shared TCR beta families picked out CMV carriers who also had the relevant HLA. The ex vivo response was dominated by HLA-C-restricted CMV-specific TCR beta clonotypes.

V was pared by 0 bases and J by 2 bases, with 6 bases of the junction left unmatched. The germline CDR1 and CDR2 sequences are MGHRA and YSYEKL. The CDR3 contains 17 residues. From the reads, TCRdb called clonotypes with MiXCR, one entry per CDR3 protein. The sample lists 62,000 or so distinct CDR3 sequences; around 20% were seen once. About this clonotype: Antigen specificity is unknown.

The source material was CD8+ T cells from cultured PBMCs, sampled from culture after CMV antigen stimulation. The sequence derives from a human donor in good health (CMV status not recorded). Some clones in this sample may be carry-over from other donors' samples. This rearrangement joins TRBV4-1 to TRBJ2-3, with 9 bases that match TRBD2. The CDR3 spells CASSQEETSGDTDTQYF. CDR3 nucleotide sequence: TGCGCCAGCAGCCAAGAAGAGACTAGCGGCGACACAGATACGCAGTATTTT.